Below are 14 T cell receptor beta chains sequenced from a single sample in a study of T cell responses to AZD1222 COVID-19 vaccine. Repertoires were generated with immunoSEQ multiplex PCR, while TCRdb's copy carries only in-frame clones and drops some. The data contain approximately 65,000 clones, more than 70% of them singletons. The material sequenced was peripheral blood, taken on day 0 of AZD1222 vaccination. These TCRs come from an adult in good health.

The rearrangement joins TRBV5-6 to TRBJ1-2; D ambiguous. This CDR3 region has 11 residues. The ends were cut back, 2 bases at V and 3 bases at J, with 2 bases in the middle. Germline CDR1 is SGHDT and CDR2 is YYEEEE. The CDR3 is CASSLHYGYTF. CDR3 coding DNA: TGTGCCAGCAGCTTACACTATGGCTACACCTTC. The full variable domain, its missing parts supplied by reference TRBV5-6 and TRBJ1-2, is DAGVTQSPTHLIKTRGQQVTLRCSPKSGHDTVSWYQQALGQGPQFIFQYYEEEERQRGNFPDRFSGHQFPNYSSELNVNALLLGDSALYLCASSLHYGYTFGSGTRLTVV.

This chain links TRBV19 with TRBJ1-3; D unresolved. From germline, CDR1 is LNHDA and CDR2 SQIVND (reference sequence). The ends were cut back, 6 bases at V and 3 bases at J, with 15 bases in the middle. This CDR3 is 15 amino acids long. CDR3 bases: TGTGCCAGTAGGACTTATTTGGGCTTTGGAAACACCATATATTTT. Its protein product is CASRTYLGFGNTIYF. Looking up the rest from reference TRBV19 and TRBJ1-3 gives the full variable domain: DGGITQSPKYLFRKEGQNVTLSCEQNLNHDAMYWYRQDPGQGLRLIYYSQIVNDFQKGDIAEGYSVSREKKESFPLTVTSAQKNPTAFYLCASRTYLGFGNTIYFGEGSWLTVV.

The chain couples TRBV3-1 (or the pseudogene TRBV3-2) to TRBJ1-1, with D unresolved. V was trimmed by 4 bases and J by 8 bases, leaving 8 bases between them. CDR3 size: 11 residues. Germline-derived CDR1 and CDR2 are LGHDT and YNNKEL (reference sequence). CDR3: CASSLEQEAFF. CDR3 nucleotides: TGTGCCAGCAGCCTAGAGCAGGAAGCTTTCTTT.

The rearrangement joins TRBV5-6 to TRBJ2-7, with TRBD1 matching over 10 bases. With V trimmed by 6 bases and J by 6 bases, 18 bases remained unmatched. The CDR3 is 17 residues long. Germline V gene data show CDR1 as SGHDT and CDR2 as YYEEEE. This CDR3 reads CASTPSSFGQGGVEQYF. CDR3 in DNA: TGTGCCAGCACCCCTTCTTCTTTCGGACAGGGGGGGGTCGAGCAGTACTTC.

The chain joins TRBV9 to TRBJ2-7, with 8 bases fitting TRBD2. This CDR3 has 14 residues. The germline V gene has CDR1 SGDLS and CDR2 YYNGEE. Trimming cost V 0 bases and J 7 bases; bases outside gene matches: 6. The chain's CDR3 is CASSVVAGFLEQYF. DNA for the CDR3: TGTGCCAGCAGCGTAGTAGCGGGGTTTTTGGAGCAGTACTTC.

This chain connects TRBV27 to TRBJ1-5; unclear D gene. This CDR3 contains 15 residues. Germline CDR1 reads MNHEY; CDR2 reads SMNVEV (reference sequence). With 3 bases removed from V and 6 bases from J, the gap between germline ends came to 15 bases. As DNA, the CDR3 is TGTGCCAGCAGTTTGTACCGTCCCTCTTTTCAGCCCCAGCATTTT. This codes for CASSLYRPSFQPQHF.

The table lists this clone with many counts. The chain uses TRBV10-2 and TRBJ1-2, with D perhaps matching TRBD1 (6 bases). Germline V lookup: CDR1 WSHSY, CDR2 SAAADI. V gave up 1 base and J gave up 3 bases, with 12 bases separating them. There are 15 residues in the CDR3. CDR3 nucleotide sequence: TGCGCCAGCAGTGAGTATGCAGGGGCATACTATGGCTACACCTTC. As protein: CASSEYAGAYYGYTF.

V and J are TRBV20-1 and TRBJ1-2; D ambiguous. The ends were cut back, 3 bases at V and 4 bases at J, with 12 bases in the middle. The CDR3 has 13 amino acids. Germline V gene lookup returns CDR1 DFQATT and CDR2 SNEGSKA (reference sequence). The DNA of the CDR3 is TGCAGTGCTAGTGACAAGGAGTCCTATGGCTACACCTTC. Its translation: CSASDKESYGYTF.

This clone was detected a few times. The rearrangement joins TRBV30 to TRBJ2-3, with 8 bases fitting TRBD2. The ends lost 3 bases at V and 3 bases at J; junction bases unmatched: 2. The germline CDR1 and CDR2 sequences are GTSNPN and SVGIG (reference sequence). This CDR3 has 13 amino acids. The CDR3 nucleotides are TGTGCCTGGAGCACTAGCGGAACAGATACGCAGTATTTT. Amino acids: CAWSTSGTDTQYF.

In its sample, this clone was seen a few times. This CDR3 reads CASSRKAGTTGELFF. Written as DNA, the CDR3 is TGTGCCAGCAGCAGGAAAGCGGGGACCACCGGGGAGCTGTTTTTT. V is TRBV27 and J is TRBJ2-2; 7 bases align to TRBD2. Germline V lookup: CDR1 MNHEY, CDR2 SMNVEV (reference sequence). After removal of 6 bases from V and 4 bases from J, the junction contained 8 bases not matched to a gene. This CDR3 is 15 amino acids long.

The J gene is TRBJ2-7, the V gene TRBV10-3; a weak D match, TRBD1 (5 bases). V lost 0 bases and J 1 base, leaving 10 bases between the germline ends. This CDR3 has 15 amino acids. Germline V gives CDR1 ENHRY, CDR2 SYGVKD. Written as DNA, the CDR3 is TGTGCCATCAGTGAGTCGAGGACAAAGTCCTACGAGCAGTACTTC. Amino acids: CAISESRTKSYEQYF.

The chain is built from TRBV27 and TRBJ2-5, with TRBD1 as a possible D gene (7 bases). The V and J ends lost 6 bases and 1 base respectively, with 12 bases between them. There are 14 residues in the CDR3. Germline V gives CDR1 MNHEY, CDR2 SMNVEV (reference sequence). CDR3 nucleotide sequence: TGTGCCAGCAGCCTCCAGGGGGGCCAAGAGACCCAGTACTTC. Its protein is CASSLQGGQETQYF.

The chain uses TRBV28 and TRBJ1-6; 9 bases are shared with TRBD1. The junction had 5 bases not matched to a gene; V was cut back by 6 bases and J by 11 bases. Germline V gives CDR1 MDHEN, CDR2 SYDVKM. The CDR3 covers 13 residues. This chain's CDR3 is CASSPGTGTPLHF. The CDR3 DNA follows: TGTGCCAGCAGCCCCGGGACAGGGACACCCCTCCACTTT. The whole variable domain, remainder taken from reference TRBV28 and TRBJ1-6, is DVKVTQSSRYLVKRTGEKVFLECVQDMDHENMFWYRQDPGLGLRLIYFSYDVKMKEKGDIPEGYSVSREKKERFSLILESASTNQTSMYLCASSPGTGTPLHFGNGTRLTVT.

V is TRBV29-1 and J is TRBJ1-2, with a possible D match to TRBD1 (5 bases). The V and J ends lost 7 bases and 1 base respectively, with 10 bases between them. CDR1 and CDR2 (germline): SQVTM, ANQGSEA. CDR3 length: 12 amino acids. The CDR3 here is CSGQGSNYGYTF. The CDR3 DNA follows: TGCAGCGGGCAGGGAAGTAACTATGGCTACACCTTC.